This T cell receptor beta chain was obtained from a study of T cells in Graves' hyperthyroidism and ophthalmopathy. Study-wide background: Peripheral blood collection took place at initial diagnosis, before any treatment.

Each diagnosis drew on symptoms, thyroxine, TRAb, thyroid ultrasound and orbital computed tomography findings. This sample holds PBMCs from 8 to 10 ml fresh peripheral blood. Using RNA transcripts as the source, TCR beta CDR3 regions were amplified. HTBI primers drove first-round RT-PCR of the TCR CDR3. Each CDR3 protein is one row after TCRdb ran MiXCR on the multiplex PCR reads. This sample carries around 570,000 distinct CDR3 sequences, roughly 21% of them seen once, and the ten largest clones take 47%. Study-wide points: Also found in blood were most expanded thyroid clonotypes above 0.001.

A note on this clonotype: Its matching antigen is unknown.

After removal of 7 bases from V and 7 bases from J, the junction contained 14 bases not matched to a gene. The germline V gene encodes CDR1 ENHRY and CDR2 SYGVKD. The CDR3 sequence is 15 residues long. This receptor was taken from a man between 35 and 55 years old with Graves' ophthalmopathy. The V gene is TRBV10-3, the J gene TRBJ1-2; 8 bases align to TRBD1. The specimen was blood. CDR3 in DNA: TGTGCCATCACCCCATTACAGGGGGAAGTAGGTGGCTACACCTTC. Protein sequence: CAITPLQGEVGGYTF.